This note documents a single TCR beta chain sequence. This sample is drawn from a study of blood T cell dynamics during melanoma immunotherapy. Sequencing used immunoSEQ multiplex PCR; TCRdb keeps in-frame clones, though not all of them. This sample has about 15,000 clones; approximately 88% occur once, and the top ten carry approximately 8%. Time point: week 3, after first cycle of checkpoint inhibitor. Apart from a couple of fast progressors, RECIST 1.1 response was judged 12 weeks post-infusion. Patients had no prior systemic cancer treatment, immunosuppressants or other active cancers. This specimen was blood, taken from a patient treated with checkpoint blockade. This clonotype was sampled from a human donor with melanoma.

CDR3 in amino acids: CASSFRDSPLGEQFF. For the CDR3, the DNA is TGTGCCAGCAGCTTCCGGGACAGCCCCCTGGGAGAGCAGTTCTTC. This rearrangement joins TRBV7-2 to TRBJ2-1, with 7 bases that match TRBD1. The CDR3 length is 15 residues. The germline CDR1 and CDR2 sequences are SGHTA and FQGNSA. V dropped 3 bases and J dropped 10; count of bases not matched to a gene: 12.